Each of the 14 T cell receptor beta chains below was sequenced from the same sample in a study of beta chain features in type 1 diabetes. Since all of the isolated RNA was reverse transcribed, expressed TCRB transcripts were what got sequenced. Repertoires were generated with immunoSEQ multiplex PCR, while TCRdb's copy carries only in-frame clones and drops some. Among about 370,000 clones, roughly 16% were seen once, and the ten largest hold 0.019%. The sequencing input was naive CD4+ T cells from blood. The origin of the receptors is a woman between 18 and 30 years old in good health.

This clone has just a few counts. The chain carries TRBV30 and TRBJ2-3; 13 bases line up with TRBD2. Trimming took 2 bases from V and 2 from J; bases not matched to a gene: 4. Germline V gives CDR1 GTSNPN, CDR2 SVGIG (reference sequence). The CDR3 loop spans 16 amino acids. The CDR3 DNA follows: TGTGCCTGGAGTAGGGGACTAGCGGGATTCACAGATACGCAGTATTTT. Translating gives CAWSRGLAGFTDTQYF.

The chain joins TRBV29-1 to TRBJ2-3, with D possibly matching TRBD2 (5 bases). Trimming removed 4 bases from V and 4 bases from J, with 12 bases in between. Germline assignment: CDR1 SQVTM and CDR2 ANQGSEA. CDR3 length: 13 residues. CDR3 bases: TGCAGCGTTGGGCGGGCCGCCCCAGATACGCAGTATTTT. Residues: CSVGRAAPDTQYF.

This clone has a handful of counts. The rearrangement joins TRBV30 to TRBJ2-6, with D possibly matching TRBD2 (5 bases). The CDR3 totals 17 residues. From germline, CDR1 is GTSNPN and CDR2 SVGIG (reference sequence). The V end was cut by 0 bases, the J end by 0 bases, with 12 bases between. CDR3 protein: CAWSVEGWRSGANVLTF. The CDR3 DNA reads TGTGCCTGGAGTGTAGAGGGCTGGCGCTCTGGGGCCAACGTCCTGACTTTC. Looking up the rest from reference TRBV30 and TRBJ2-6 gives the full variable domain: SQTIHQWPATLVQPVGSPLSLECTVEGTSNPNLYWYRQAAGRGLQLLFYSVGIGQISSEVPQNLSASRPQDRQFILSSKKLLLSDSGFYLCAWSVEGWRSGANVLTFGAGSRLTVL.

This chain links TRBV4-2 with TRBJ1-5, with D tentatively TRBD1 (6 bases). V gave up 1 base and J gave up 4 bases, with 14 bases separating them. Germline V CDR1 and CDR2: LGHNA, YNFKEQ. The CDR3 extends over 16 amino acids. CDR3 bases: TGTGCCAGCAGCCAAGGATCGACAGGTAGGAATCAGCCCCAGCATTTT. It is translated as CASSQGSTGRNQPQHF.

This clone was seen a few times. V gene TRBV5-1 combines with J gene TRBJ2-7; 7 bases fit TRBD2. Germline V lookup: CDR1 SGHRS, CDR2 YFSETQ. The CDR3 runs to 14 residues. Unmatched junction bases numbered 6, after V lost 6 bases and J lost 0 bases. CDR3 residues: CASKASGSSYEQYF. In nucleotides, the CDR3 is TGCGCCAGCAAGGCTAGCGGAAGCTCCTACGAGCAGTACTTC.

This clone appeared a single time. This chain links TRBV27 with TRBJ1-1, with 7 bases that match TRBD1. Germline V gene sequence: CDR1 MNHEY, CDR2 SMNVEV (reference sequence). The CDR3 extends over 14 amino acids. V lost 4 bases, J lost 3 bases, and 5 bases stayed unmatched. The CDR3 region has the DNA TGTGCCAGCAGTTCCCTCAGGGGGGACACTGAAGCTTTCTTT. It yields the protein CASSSLRGDTEAFF.

The chain employs TRBV7-8 and TRBJ2-3; 7 nucleotides line up with TRBD2. The germline V gene encodes CDR1 SGHVS and CDR2 FQNEAQ. V was pared by 3 bases and J by 1 base, with 13 bases of the junction left unmatched. The CDR3 spans 18 residues. The CDR3 nucleotides are TGTGCCAGCAGCTTTGCCCCTCCGGGAGGAGGGGGCACAGATACGCAGTATTTT. Its translation is CASSFAPPGGGGTDTQYF.

This clone was seen only a few times. J is TRBJ2-5 and V is TRBV30, with 10 bases fitting TRBD1. Trimming cost V 3 bases and J 3 bases; bases outside gene matches: 7. Germline values: CDR1 GTSNPN, CDR2 SVGIG (reference sequence). This CDR3 has 15 amino acids. The CDR3 loop is CAWSGPGTGEETQYF. CDR3 nucleotide sequence: TGTGCCTGGAGCGGTCCCGGGACAGGGGAAGAGACCCAGTACTTC.

This clone appeared a few times. The CDR3 sequence is CASSLGQNTEAFF. The CDR3 bases are TGTGCCAGCAGCTTAGGACAGAACACTGAAGCTTTCTTT. The J gene is TRBJ1-1, the V gene TRBV7-9, with unresolved D. V lost 1 base and J 1 base, leaving 4 bases between the germline ends. This CDR3 comprises 13 residues. From germline, CDR1 is SEHNR and CDR2 FQNEAQ (reference sequence).

In this sample, this clone turned up a few times. This chain links TRBV25-1 with TRBJ2-7; TRBD2 agrees at 8 bases. The CDR3 runs to 15 residues. Germline CDR1 reads MGHDK; CDR2 reads SYGVNS. V lost 4 bases and J lost 2; bases outside the gene matches: 7. CDR3 bases: TGTGCCAGCAGTGGACGCTTGACTAGCGCCTACGAGCAGTACTTC. Encoded protein: CASSGRLTSAYEQYF.

This clone has a handful of counts. V gene TRBV7-9 combines with J gene TRBJ2-5; possibly TRBD1 for D (6 bases). CDR1 and CDR2 (germline): SEHNR, FQNEAQ (reference sequence). The CDR3 has 18 residues. Trimming took off 4 bases at V and 7 bases at J, with 28 bases between the two ends. DNA of the CDR3: TGTGCCAGCAGCTCTCGCCTCCTACGGGACACGGGCGAGACGACCCAGTACTTC. Its translation: CASSSRLLRDTGETTQYF.

The chain couples TRBV9 to TRBJ2-1; 7 bases agree with TRBD2. J gave up 8 bases and V 0 bases, and 14 bases lay outside the gene matches. The CDR3 is made up of 17 amino acids. The germline V gene encodes CDR1 SGDLS and CDR2 YYNGEE. The CDR3 DNA is TGTGCCAGCAGCGTAGTCCCTCAAGCGGGAAAGGTCTATGAGCAGTTCTTC. Translating it yields CASSVVPQAGKVYEQFF. The full variable domain, rest sourced from reference TRBV9 and TRBJ2-1, is DSGVTQTPKHLITATGQRVTLRCSPRSGDLSVYWYQQSLDQGLQFLIQYYNGEERAKGNILERFSAQQFPDLHSELNLSSLELGDSALYFCASSVVPQAGKVYEQFFGPGTRLTVL.

A single count supports this clone. The chain links TRBV23-1 to TRBJ1-1, with TRBD1 matching over 8 bases. TRBV23-1 is known as an ORF, though its function is uncertain. The CDR3 extends over 16 amino acids. The J segment lost 11 bases and the V segment lost 3 bases, leaving 17 bases of the junction unmatched. In DNA form, the CDR3 reads TGCGCCAGCAGTCACAAAGGACAGGGTAGAAGACTTGAGGCTTTCTTT. Encoded protein: CASSHKGQGRRLEAFF.

The chain recombines TRBV5-1 with TRBJ2-7; TRBD1 aligns across 7 bases. This CDR3 region has 16 residues. Germline CDR1 is SGHRS and CDR2 is YFSETQ. The V gene end was trimmed by 0 bases and the J gene end by 0 bases; junction bases not matched to a gene: 6. CDR3 sequence (DNA): TGCGCCAGCAGCTTGGGTACAGGGGCCCTCTCCTACGAGCAGTACTTC. This gives the protein CASSLGTGALSYEQYF.